The clone carrying this T cell receptor beta chain has just a few counts. Its antigen is unknown. With a J-beta primer mix and a sample-barcoded 5' primer, a second PCR ran roughly 7 to 11 cycles. TCRdb reanalysed the 5' RACE reads using MiXCR and keeps one entry per CDR3 protein. The table lists 1 million to 1.2 million distinct CDR3 sequences, more than 30% of them singletons, with 10% to 15% in the top ten. The CDR3 spans 8 residues. The germline V gene encodes CDR1 SGDLS and CDR2 YYNGEE. Trimming stripped 6 bases from V and 9 bases from J, with 3 bases between. The data are from a study of blood T cells in healthy people across ages. Study details: About one barcoded beta molecule per two T cells came from capture by template switching.

Study-level points and caveats: Shifts in expanded clonotypes may have been confounded by donor CMV status, which was unknown. When set beside aged donors, long-lived donors presented more naive CD4+ cells and higher diversity.

The TCR was taken from a man aged 18 to 35 in good health. Source material: blood. This chain uses TRBV9 with TRBJ1-1, with D unresolved. The CDR3 DNA reads TGTGCCAGCATCCAAGCTTTCTTT. As protein: CASIQAFF.